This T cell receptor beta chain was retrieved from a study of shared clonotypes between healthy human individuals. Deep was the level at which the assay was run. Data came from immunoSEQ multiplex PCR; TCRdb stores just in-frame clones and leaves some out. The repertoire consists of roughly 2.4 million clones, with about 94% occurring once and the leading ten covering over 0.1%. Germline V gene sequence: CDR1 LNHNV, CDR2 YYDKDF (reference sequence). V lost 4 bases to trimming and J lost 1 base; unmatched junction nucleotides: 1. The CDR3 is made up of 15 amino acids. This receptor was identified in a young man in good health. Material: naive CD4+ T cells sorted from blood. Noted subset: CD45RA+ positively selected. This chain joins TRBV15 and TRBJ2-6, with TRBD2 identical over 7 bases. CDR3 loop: CATSTGGSGANVLTF. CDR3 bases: TGTGCCACCAGCACGGGGGGATCTGGGGCCAACGTCCTGACTTTC.